One and the same sample provided the 7 T cell receptor beta chains below, sequenced in a study of blood T cells in healthy people across ages. A second PCR of about 6 to 11 cycles used a sample-barcoded 5' primer and a J-beta primer mix. In TCRdb, the 5' RACE reads were re-called with MiXCR into one record per CDR3 protein. This table has around 800,000 distinct CDR3 sequences, around 62% appearing once. Sequenced: blood. The source of these receptors is a man aged 30 to 39 in good health.

The chain couples TRBV20-1 to TRBJ1-3; 7 bases fit TRBD1. Germline CDR1 is DFQATT and CDR2 is SNEGSKA (reference sequence). Trimming took 5 bases from V and 1 from J; bases not matched to a gene: 14. The CDR3 runs to 17 residues. CDR3 in amino acids: CSALTGTTLGSGNTIYF. The CDR3 DNA reads TGCAGTGCTTTGACAGGGACAACTCTTGGTTCTGGAAACACCATATATTTT.

The chain has TRBV4-2 and TRBJ2-3; TRBD2 aligns across 9 bases. Germline CDR1 and CDR2: LGHNA and YNFKEQ. The CDR3 runs to 18 residues. J lost 7 bases, V lost 0 bases, and 14 bases had no gene match. CDR3 in DNA: TGTGCCAGCAGCCAAGACTTATCAGGCGGGGGGGTCCGTCATACGCAGTATTTT. It specifies CASSQDLSGGGVRHTQYF.

Only a few counts were recorded for this clonotype. The chain uses TRBV7-9 and TRBJ2-3, with D maybe TRBD1 (6 bases). The CDR3 is made up of 12 amino acids. V was cut by 10 bases and J by 1 base, with 9 bases left in between. Per the germline V gene, CDR1 is SEHNR and CDR2 is FQNEAQ (reference sequence). The CDR3 spells CATRGGTDTQYF. CDR3 coding DNA: TGTGCCACCAGGGGTGGCACAGATACGCAGTATTTT.

This clonotype was seen a few times. V is TRBV7-3 and J is TRBJ2-6; D remains unclear. Germline lookup yields CDR1 SGHTA and CDR2 FQGTGA. Trimming pared 5 bases from V and 0 bases from J, leaving 11 bases between. The CDR3 runs 16 residues. For the CDR3, the DNA is TGTGCCAGCAGCCCGATAGGGTTCTCTGGGGCCAACGTCCTGACTTTC. Protein sequence: CASSPIGFSGANVLTF.

This clonotype was counted between two and nine times. V usage is TRBV7-3 and J usage is TRBJ2-3; tentatively, D is TRBD1 (6 bases). Trimming removed 2 bases from V and 0 bases from J, with 9 bases in between. CDR3 length: 15 amino acids. Germline V CDR1 and CDR2: SGHTA, FQGTGA. The CDR3 protein is CASSLFQGSTDTQYF. CDR3 nucleotides: TGTGCCAGCAGCTTATTTCAGGGGAGCACAGATACGCAGTATTTT.

The chain employs TRBV28 and TRBJ2-5; the match to TRBD1 covers 12 bases. Germline CDR1 and CDR2: MDHEN and SYDVKM. V lost 0 bases, J lost 2 bases, and 4 bases stayed unmatched. The CDR3 has 17 amino acids. CDR3 in amino acids: CASSLWGQGARQETQYF. The DNA of the CDR3 is TGTGCCAGCAGTTTATGGGGACAGGGGGCTAGGCAAGAGACCCAGTACTTC.

This clonotype was recorded only once. Here the CDR3 DNA reads TGTGCCAGCAGCTTGCACAGGGGACCCTCCTACGAGCAGTACTTC. It codes for CASSLHRGPSYEQYF. V usage is TRBV7-8 and J usage is TRBJ2-7; 7 bases line up with TRBD1. There are 15 residues in the CDR3. V lost 3 bases and J lost 0; bases outside the gene matches: 5. Germline assignment: CDR1 SGHVS and CDR2 FQNEAQ.